This passage covers 19 T cell receptor beta chains from one sample sequenced in a study of blood T cell repertoires in COVID-19. Here immunoSEQ multiplex PCR was the method, and the copy in TCRdb shows in-frame clones only, minus some. Of tens of thousands of clones in the sample, approximately 82% were seen once. Sequences were obtained from peripheral blood. These receptors all stem from a woman aged 60-75 years with acute or convalescent COVID-19.

The chain recombines TRBV5-4 with TRBJ2-1; 15 bases map to TRBD2. Trimming took 6 bases from V and 8 from J; bases not matched to a gene: 12. The CDR3 has 17 amino acids. CDR1 is SGHNT, CDR2 YYREEE, per germline (reference sequence). CDR3 nucleotides: TGTGCCAGCACCAACGGTGGGGGACTAGCGGGAGGCGATGAGCAGTTCTTC. Protein product: CASTNGGGLAGGDEQFF.

The J gene is TRBJ2-6, the V gene TRBV28; 7 positions match TRBD1. The germline V gene encodes CDR1 MDHEN and CDR2 SYDVKM. This CDR3 region has 15 residues. J was trimmed by 4 bases and V by 6 bases; bases with no gene match: 6. This CDR3 is CASSLTGTGANVLTF. CDR3 coding DNA: TGTGCCAGCAGCTTGACAGGGACCGGGGCCAACGTCCTGACTTTC. The full variable domain, rest sourced from reference TRBV28 and TRBJ2-6, is DVKVTQSSRYLVKRTGEKVFLECVQDMDHENMFWYRQDPGLGLRLIYFSYDVKMKEKGDIPEGYSVSREKKERFSLILESASTNQTSMYLCASSLTGTGANVLTFGAGSRLTVL.

The chain is built from TRBV7-9 and TRBJ1-3, with TRBD1 identical over 9 bases. Germline lookup yields CDR1 SEHNR and CDR2 FQNEAQ (reference sequence). The CDR3 consists of 15 residues. V dropped 7 bases and J dropped 4; count of bases not matched to a gene: 8. The CDR3 reads CASTEYRGQGNTIYF. DNA for the CDR3: TGTGCCAGCACCGAATACAGGGGGCAAGGAAACACCATATATTTT.

J is TRBJ1-5 and V is TRBV7-2; D gene uncertain. CDR1 SGHTA and CDR2 FQGNSA come from the germline V gene. The CDR3 has 12 amino acids. V was cut by 3 bases and J by 6 bases, with 6 bases left in between. The CDR3 coding sequence is TGTGCCAGCAGCTTCCAGGCTCAGCCCCAGCATTTT. Amino acids: CASSFQAQPQHF.

The chain employs TRBV30 and TRBJ2-2, with 10 bases lining up with TRBD2. Trimming removed 8 bases from V and 4 bases from J; junction bases left unmatched: 4. The V gene's germline CDR1 is GTSNPN and CDR2 SVGIG (reference sequence). CDR3 length: 13 amino acids. This CDR3 is CAAGLAATGELFF. In nucleotides, the CDR3 is TGTGCCGCCGGACTAGCGGCCACCGGGGAGCTGTTTTTT.

The J gene is TRBJ2-3, the V gene TRBV24-1; 9 bases are shared with TRBD2. This CDR3 has 15 amino acids. The germline gives CDR1 KGHDR, CDR2 SFDVKD. With V trimmed by 6 bases and J by 3 bases, 6 bases remained unmatched. CDR3 in amino acids: CATSSSGGMTDTQYF. The DNA for the CDR3 is TGTGCCACCAGTAGTAGCGGGGGAATGACAGATACGCAGTATTTT.

This clone was seen a handful of times. The rearrangement uses TRBV27 and TRBJ1-5; 11 bases agree with TRBD1. The CDR3 consists of 17 residues. In germline, CDR1 is MNHEY, CDR2 SMNVEV (reference sequence). The V and J ends lost 5 bases and 6 bases, in that order; junction bases with no gene match: 12. CDR3 bases: TGTGCCAGCAGTCCAATATTTGGGGACAGGGGGAGTCAGCCCCAGCATTTT. It encodes CASSPIFGDRGSQPQHF.

V and J are TRBV11-3 and TRBJ1-2, with 9 bases fitting TRBD1. J was trimmed by 6 bases and V by 5 bases; bases with no gene match: 16. This CDR3 comprises 17 residues. CDR1 SGHNT and CDR2 YENEEA come from the germline V gene. The CDR3 DNA sequence: TGTGCCAGCAGCCCCCTGGCCGGGACAGGGCGACCCAATGGCTACACCTTC. It translates to CASSPLAGTGRPNGYTF. The whole variable domain, filled in from reference TRBV11-3 and TRBJ1-2, reads EAGVVQSPRYKIIEKKQPVAFWCNPISGHNTLYWYLQNLGQGPELLIRYENEEAVDDSQLPKDRFSAERLKGVDSTLKIQPAELGDSAVYLCASSPLAGTGRPNGYTFGSGTRLTVV.

The chain uses TRBV5-4 and TRBJ2-1; TRBD1 matches 10 bases. The CDR3 extends over 16 amino acids. From germline, CDR1 is SGHNT and CDR2 YYREEE (reference sequence). With V trimmed by 2 bases and J by 6 bases, 8 bases remained unmatched. The CDR3 coding sequence is TGTGCCAGCAGCTTAAAGACAGGGGGCGGGATCAATGAGCAGTTCTTC. It is translated as CASSLKTGGGINEQFF.

A single count supports this clone. The chain links TRBV6-5 to TRBJ1-2, with 7 bases fitting TRBD1. V shed 6 bases and J 5 bases; nucleotides not matched to a gene: 9. This CDR3 contains 14 residues. CDR1 MNHEY and CDR2 SVGAGI come from the germline V gene. In DNA, the CDR3 is TGTGCCAGCAGCCAAGGGGGACAGCCGTATGGCTACACCTTC. Translated, it gives CASSQGGQPYGYTF.

This sequence joins TRBV24-1 and TRBJ1-2, with a tentative D call TRBD1 (6 bases). The germline V and J ends were trimmed by 4 bases and 4 bases, with 6 bases remaining between them. The CDR3 extends over 12 amino acids. Germline V lookup: CDR1 KGHDR, CDR2 SFDVKD. CDR3 DNA: TGTGCCACCAGTGAACAGGGCTATGGCTACACCTTC. Its translation is CATSEQGYGYTF.

As for this clone: One junction end does not reproduce the germline sequence, and a read error may be involved. The V gene is TRBV6-6, the J gene TRBJ2-5; D gene uncertain. This CDR3 is built from 9 residues. In germline, CDR1 is MNHNY, CDR2 SVGAGI (reference sequence). The CDR3 DNA sequence: TGTGCCAGCAGTTACCCTGTCCACTTC. Its protein is CASSYPVHF.

The V gene is TRBV5-1, the J gene TRBJ2-6; the match to TRBD1 covers 7 bases. V was pared by 0 bases and J by 12 bases, with 3 bases of the junction left unmatched. The CDR3 runs to 13 residues. CDR1 and CDR2 from the germline V gene are SGHRS and YFSETQ. DNA for the CDR3: TGCGCCAGCAGCTTGGACAGGGGCAGCGTCCTGACTTTC. This sequence encodes CASSLDRGSVLTF.

This clone was counted between two and nine times. This sequence joins TRBV24-1 and TRBJ1-4; D is ambiguous. Deletions cut 3 bases from V and 8 bases from J, with 18 bases between. Germline V gene sequence: CDR1 KGHDR, CDR2 SFDVKD. The CDR3 length is 16 residues. The CDR3 DNA reads as TGTGCCACCAGTGATCTCCCTTCGCGGGGTTGCGAAAAACTGTTTTTT. This translates into CATSDLPSRGCEKLFF.

This clone was counted between two and nine times. The chain recombines TRBV11-3 with TRBJ2-1; 11 nucleotides match TRBD2. The germline CDR1 and CDR2 sequences are SGHNT and YENEEA. This CDR3 is built from 14 residues. Trimming at V came to 8 bases and at J to 6 bases, leaving 6 bases not matched to a gene. The CDR3 here is CASSGLAVTNEQFF. CDR3 nucleotides: TGTGCCAGCTCGGGACTAGCGGTCACCAATGAGCAGTTCTTC.

The rearrangement uses TRBV6-5 and TRBJ1-1; D ambiguous. The V end lost 2 bases, the J end lost 1 base, and 11 bases lay between the germline ends. Germline loops: CDR1 MNHEY, CDR2 SVGAGI. The CDR3 has 15 amino acids. In nucleotides, the CDR3 is TGTGCCAGCAGTTACCAACAGTCTGAGAACACTGAAGCTTTCTTT. This codes for CASSYQQSENTEAFF.

The V call is TRBV30, the J call TRBJ2-3; 8 bases agree with TRBD2. Germline-derived CDR1 and CDR2 are GTSNPN and SVGIG (reference sequence). The CDR3 contains 13 residues. V lost 8 bases to trimming and J lost 2 bases; unmatched junction nucleotides: 6. For the CDR3, the DNA is TGTGCCCGGGGGCGGGGGGACACAGATACGCAGTATTTT. Translated: CARGRGDTDTQYF.

The chain is built from TRBV2 and TRBJ2-5, with D unclear. V shed 4 bases and J shed 3 bases, with 3 bases lying between them. Germline assignment: CDR1 SNHLY and CDR2 FYNNEI. This CDR3 has 11 residues. This CDR3 reads CASSAEETQYF. CDR3 coding DNA: TGTGCCAGCAGTGCGGAAGAGACCCAGTACTTC.

The chain couples TRBV5-1 to TRBJ1-2; 7 bases match TRBD1. The V gene's germline CDR1 is SGHRS and CDR2 YFSETQ. V shed 6 bases and J 4 bases; nucleotides not matched to a gene: 12. The CDR3 is 15 amino acids. The CDR3 reads CASTETGMEVYGYTF. The CDR3 DNA is TGCGCCAGCACCGAGACAGGGATGGAGGTCTATGGCTACACCTTC.